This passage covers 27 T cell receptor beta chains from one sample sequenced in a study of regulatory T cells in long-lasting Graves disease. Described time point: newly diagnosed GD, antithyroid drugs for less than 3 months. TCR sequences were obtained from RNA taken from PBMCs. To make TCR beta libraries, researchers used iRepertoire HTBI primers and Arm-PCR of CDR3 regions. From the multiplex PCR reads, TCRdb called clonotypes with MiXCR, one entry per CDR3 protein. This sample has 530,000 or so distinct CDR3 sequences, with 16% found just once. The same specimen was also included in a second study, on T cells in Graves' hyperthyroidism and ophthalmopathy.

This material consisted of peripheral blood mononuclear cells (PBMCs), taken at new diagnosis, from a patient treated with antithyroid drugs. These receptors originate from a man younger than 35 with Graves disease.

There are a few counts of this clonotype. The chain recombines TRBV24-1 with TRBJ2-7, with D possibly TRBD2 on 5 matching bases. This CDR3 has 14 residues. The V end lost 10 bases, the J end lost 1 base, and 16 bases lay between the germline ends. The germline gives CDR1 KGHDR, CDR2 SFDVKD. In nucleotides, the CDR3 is TGTGCCACATCTGACACCCGGGGTTCCTACGAGCAGTACTTC. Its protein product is CATSDTRGSYEQYF.

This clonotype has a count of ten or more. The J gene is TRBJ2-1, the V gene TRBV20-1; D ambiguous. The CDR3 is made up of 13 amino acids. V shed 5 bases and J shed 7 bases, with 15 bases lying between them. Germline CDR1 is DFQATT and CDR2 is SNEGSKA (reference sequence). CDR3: CSAPRPGRNEQFF. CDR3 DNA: TGCAGTGCTCCGCGTCCGGGTCGTAATGAGCAGTTCTTC.

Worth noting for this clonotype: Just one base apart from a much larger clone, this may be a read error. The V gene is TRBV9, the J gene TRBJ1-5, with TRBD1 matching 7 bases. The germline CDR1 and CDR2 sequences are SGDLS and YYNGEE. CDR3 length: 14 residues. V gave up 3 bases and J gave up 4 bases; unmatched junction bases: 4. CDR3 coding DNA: TGTGCCAGCAGCGCGGGACAGAGAAATCAGCCCCAGCATTTT. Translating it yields CASSAGQRNQPQHF.

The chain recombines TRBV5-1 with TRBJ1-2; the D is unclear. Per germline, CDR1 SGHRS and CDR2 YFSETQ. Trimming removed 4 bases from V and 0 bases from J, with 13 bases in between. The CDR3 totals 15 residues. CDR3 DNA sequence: TGCGCCAGCAGCGGATTTGACAACCCTAACTATGGCTACACCTTC. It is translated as CASSGFDNPNYGYTF.

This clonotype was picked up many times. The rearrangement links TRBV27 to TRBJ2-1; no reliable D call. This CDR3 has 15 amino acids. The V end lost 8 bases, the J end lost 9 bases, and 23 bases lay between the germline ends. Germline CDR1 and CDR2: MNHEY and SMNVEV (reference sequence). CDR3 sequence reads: CASALRTPRSSEQFF. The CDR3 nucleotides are TGTGCCAGCGCGCTGCGGACCCCTCGTAGTAGTGAGCAGTTCTTC.

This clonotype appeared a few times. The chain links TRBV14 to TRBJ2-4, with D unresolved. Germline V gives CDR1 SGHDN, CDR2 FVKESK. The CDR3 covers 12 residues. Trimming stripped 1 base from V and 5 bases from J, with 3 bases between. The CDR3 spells CASSQGQNIQYF. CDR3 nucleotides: TGTGCCAGCAGCCAAGGACAAAACATTCAGTACTTC.

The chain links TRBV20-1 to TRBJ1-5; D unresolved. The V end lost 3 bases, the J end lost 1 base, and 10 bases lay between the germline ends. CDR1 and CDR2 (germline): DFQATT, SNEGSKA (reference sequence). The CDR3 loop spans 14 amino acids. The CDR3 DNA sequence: TGCAGTGCTAGTCCCAGTCTGAGCAATCAGCCCCAGCATTTT. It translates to CSASPSLSNQPQHF.

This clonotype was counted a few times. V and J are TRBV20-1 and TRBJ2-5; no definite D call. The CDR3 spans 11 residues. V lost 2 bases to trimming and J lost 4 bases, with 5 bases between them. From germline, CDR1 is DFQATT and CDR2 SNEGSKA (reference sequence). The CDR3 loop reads CSARTLETQYF. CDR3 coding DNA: TGCAGTGCTAGAACCCTAGAGACCCAGTACTTC.

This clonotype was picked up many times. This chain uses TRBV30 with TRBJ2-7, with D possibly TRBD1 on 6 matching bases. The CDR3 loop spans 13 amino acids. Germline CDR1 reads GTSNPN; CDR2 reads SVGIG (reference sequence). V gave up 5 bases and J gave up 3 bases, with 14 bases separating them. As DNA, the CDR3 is TGTGCCTGGGGGGCACAGGGCGGCTACGAGCAGTACTTC. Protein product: CAWGAQGGYEQYF.

The CDR3 DNA is TGTGCCAGCAGCTTTACAGACTCCTACGAGCAGTACTTC. This translates into CASSFTDSYEQYF. The chain is built from TRBV11-2 and TRBJ2-7, with D uncertain. The ends were cut back, 3 bases at V and 0 bases at J, with 6 bases in the middle. The CDR3 consists of 13 residues. Looked up from germline, CDR1 is SGHAT and CDR2 is FQNNGV.

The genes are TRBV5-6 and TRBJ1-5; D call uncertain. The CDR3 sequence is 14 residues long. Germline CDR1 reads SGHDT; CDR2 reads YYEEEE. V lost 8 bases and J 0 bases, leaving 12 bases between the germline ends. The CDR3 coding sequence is TGTGCCAGTCAGGTCGTGGGTAGCAATCAGCCCCAGCATTTT. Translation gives CASQVVGSNQPQHF.

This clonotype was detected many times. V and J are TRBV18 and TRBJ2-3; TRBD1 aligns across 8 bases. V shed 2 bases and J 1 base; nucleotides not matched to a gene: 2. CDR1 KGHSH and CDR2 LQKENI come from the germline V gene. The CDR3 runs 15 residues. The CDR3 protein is CASSPGTGRTDTQYF. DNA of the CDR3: TGTGCCAGCTCACCAGGGACAGGACGCACAGATACGCAGTATTTT. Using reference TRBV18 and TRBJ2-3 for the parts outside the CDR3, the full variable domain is NAGVMQNPRHLVRRRGQEARLRCSPMKGHSHVYWYRQLPEEGLKFMVYLQKENIIDESGMPKERFSAEFPKEGPSILRIQQVVRGDSAAYFCASSPGTGRTDTQYFGPGTRLTVL.

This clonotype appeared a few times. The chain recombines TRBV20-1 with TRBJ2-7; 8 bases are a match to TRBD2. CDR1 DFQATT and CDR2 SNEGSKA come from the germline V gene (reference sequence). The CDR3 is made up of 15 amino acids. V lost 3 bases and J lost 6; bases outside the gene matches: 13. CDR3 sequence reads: CSASDRRGAPGEQYF. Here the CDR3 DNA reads TGCAGTGCTAGCGACCGGCGGGGGGCCCCCGGCGAGCAGTACTTC.

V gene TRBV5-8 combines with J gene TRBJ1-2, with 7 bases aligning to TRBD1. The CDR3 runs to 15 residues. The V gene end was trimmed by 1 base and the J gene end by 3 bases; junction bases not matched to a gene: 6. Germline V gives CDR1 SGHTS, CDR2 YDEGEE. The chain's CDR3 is CASSLRGQLDYGYTF. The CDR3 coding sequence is TGTGCCAGCAGCTTGAGGGGGCAGCTCGACTATGGCTACACCTTC.

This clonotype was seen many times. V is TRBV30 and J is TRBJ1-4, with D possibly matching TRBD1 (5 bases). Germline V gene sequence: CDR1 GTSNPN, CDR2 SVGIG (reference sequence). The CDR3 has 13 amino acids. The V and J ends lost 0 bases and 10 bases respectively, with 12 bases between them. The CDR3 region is CAWSVGGSVKLFF. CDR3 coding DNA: TGTGCCTGGAGTGTCGGGGGTTCGGTAAAACTGTTTTTT.

In nucleotides, the CDR3 is TGTGCCAGCAGTTACCCTTGGCGGGAGGGACCAGAGACCCAGTACTTC. The encoded protein is CASSYPWREGPETQYF. The V gene is TRBV6-2 or TRBV6-3, the J gene TRBJ2-5; TRBD2 aligns across 9 bases. The germline V gene has CDR1 MNHEY and CDR2 SVGEGT. J was trimmed by 4 bases and V by 2 bases; bases with no gene match: 8. This CDR3 has 16 residues.

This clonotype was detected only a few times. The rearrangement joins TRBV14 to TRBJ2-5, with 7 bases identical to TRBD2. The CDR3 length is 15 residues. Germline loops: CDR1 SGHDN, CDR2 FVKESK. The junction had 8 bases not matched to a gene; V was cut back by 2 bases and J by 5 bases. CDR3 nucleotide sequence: TGTGCCAGCAGCCAACTAGCGGTCTCCGGCGAGACCCAGTACTTC. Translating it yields CASSQLAVSGETQYF.

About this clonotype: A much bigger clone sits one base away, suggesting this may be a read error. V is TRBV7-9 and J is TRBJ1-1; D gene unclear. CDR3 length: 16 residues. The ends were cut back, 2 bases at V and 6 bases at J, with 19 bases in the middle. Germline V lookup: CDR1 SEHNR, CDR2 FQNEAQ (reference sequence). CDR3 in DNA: TGTGCCAGCAGCTTAACTTTGGCGGCCTTGGGCGCTGAAGCTTTCTTT. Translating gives CASSLTLAALGAEAFF.

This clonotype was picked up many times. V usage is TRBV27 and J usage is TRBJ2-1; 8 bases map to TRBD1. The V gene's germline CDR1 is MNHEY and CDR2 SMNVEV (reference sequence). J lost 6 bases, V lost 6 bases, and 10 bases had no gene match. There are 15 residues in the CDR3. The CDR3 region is CASSTGDRPSNEQFF. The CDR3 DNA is TGTGCCAGCAGCACCGGGGACAGGCCCTCCAATGAGCAGTTCTTC.

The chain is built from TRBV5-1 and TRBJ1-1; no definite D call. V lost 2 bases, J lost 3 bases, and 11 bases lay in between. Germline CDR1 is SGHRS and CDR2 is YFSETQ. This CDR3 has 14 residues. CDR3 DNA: TGCGCCAGCAGCTTCGGCCAGAGTGACACTGAAGCTTTCTTT. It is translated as CASSFGQSDTEAFF.

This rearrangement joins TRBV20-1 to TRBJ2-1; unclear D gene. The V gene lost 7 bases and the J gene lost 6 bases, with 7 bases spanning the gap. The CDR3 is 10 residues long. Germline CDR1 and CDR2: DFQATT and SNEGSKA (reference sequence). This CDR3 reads CSVLVNEQFF. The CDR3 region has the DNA TGCAGTGTTCTGGTCAATGAGCAGTTCTTC.

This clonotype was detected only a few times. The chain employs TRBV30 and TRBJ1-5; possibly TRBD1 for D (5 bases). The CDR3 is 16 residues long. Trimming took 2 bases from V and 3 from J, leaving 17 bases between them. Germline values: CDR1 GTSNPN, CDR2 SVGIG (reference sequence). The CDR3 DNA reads TGTGCCTGGAGTCCCTCGGTGGGGGGGACCAATCAGCCCCAGCATTTT. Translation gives CAWSPSVGGTNQPQHF.

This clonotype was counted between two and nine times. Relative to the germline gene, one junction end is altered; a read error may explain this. The chain's CDR3 is CVSSQTSSGIFYEQYF. The CDR3 region has the DNA TGTGTCAGCAGCCAGACGTCCAGCGGGATTTTTTACGAGCAGTACTTC. This sequence joins TRBV3-1 and TRBJ2-7; the match to TRBD2 covers 7 bases. CDR1 and CDR2 from the germline V gene are LGHDT and YNNKEL (reference sequence). This CDR3 region has 16 residues.

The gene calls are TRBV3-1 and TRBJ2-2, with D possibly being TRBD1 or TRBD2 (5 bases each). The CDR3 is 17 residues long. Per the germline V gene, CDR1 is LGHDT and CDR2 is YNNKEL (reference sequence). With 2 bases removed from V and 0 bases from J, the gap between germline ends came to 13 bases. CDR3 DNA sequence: TGTGCCAGCAGCCAACAGTATGAGGGGACGAACACCGGGGAGCTGTTTTTT. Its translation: CASSQQYEGTNTGELFF.

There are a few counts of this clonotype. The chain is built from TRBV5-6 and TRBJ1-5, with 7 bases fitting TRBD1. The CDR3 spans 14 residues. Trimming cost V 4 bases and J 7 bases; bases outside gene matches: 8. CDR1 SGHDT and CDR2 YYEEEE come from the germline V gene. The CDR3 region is CASSTGVLVQPQHF. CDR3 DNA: TGTGCCAGCAGCACAGGGGTCTTGGTACAGCCCCAGCATTTT.

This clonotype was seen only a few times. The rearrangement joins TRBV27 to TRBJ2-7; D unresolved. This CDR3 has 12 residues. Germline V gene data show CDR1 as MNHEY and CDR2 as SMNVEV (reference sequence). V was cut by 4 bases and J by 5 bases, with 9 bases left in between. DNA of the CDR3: TGTGCCAGCAGTTCCCCGGTCAACGAGCAGTACTTC. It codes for CASSSPVNEQYF.

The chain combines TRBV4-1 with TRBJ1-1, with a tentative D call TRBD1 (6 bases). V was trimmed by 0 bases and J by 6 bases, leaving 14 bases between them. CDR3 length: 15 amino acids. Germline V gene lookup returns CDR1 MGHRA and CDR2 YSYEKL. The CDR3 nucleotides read TGCGCCAGCAGCCAAGAATACCTCGCAGGGGCTGAAGCTTTCTTT. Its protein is CASSQEYLAGAEAFF.